These 30 T cell receptor beta chains came from one sample sequenced in a study of T cell responses to AZD1222 COVID-19 vaccine. Profiled with immunoSEQ multiplex PCR; TCRdb holds only in-frame clones, not every one. The sample has about 56,000 clones, 80% to 90% seen once; the top ten hold roughly 14%. Sequencing was performed on peripheral blood, taken on day 0 of AZD1222 vaccination. The source of these receptors is an adult in good health.

The genes are TRBV6-2 or TRBV6-3 and TRBJ2-1, with 9 bases aligning to TRBD1. J lost 9 bases, V lost 4 bases, and 7 bases had no gene match. Looked up from germline, CDR1 is MNHEY and CDR2 is SVGEGT. CDR3 length: 14 amino acids. CDR3 bases: TGTGCCAGCAGTTCTGGACAGGGGATTCGTGAGCAGTTCTTC. Amino acids: CASSSGQGIREQFF.

The chain joins TRBV18 to TRBJ2-2; tentatively, D is TRBD1 or TRBD2 (6 bases each). The CDR3 covers 16 residues. In germline, CDR1 is KGHSH, CDR2 LQKENI. Trimming pared 3 bases from V and 7 bases from J, leaving 18 bases between. Written as DNA, the CDR3 is TGTGCCAGCTCACCCTCGTTGGGGGGCGCAATCGGGGAGCTGTTTTTT. Translating it yields CASSPSLGGAIGELFF.

The chain joins TRBV7-2 to TRBJ2-5; D tentatively reads TRBD1 or TRBD2 (5 bases each). The V gene lost 4 bases and the J gene lost 2 bases, with 5 bases spanning the gap. This CDR3 is built from 12 residues. The germline CDR1 and CDR2 sequences are SGHTA and FQGNSA. The CDR3: CASSWGQETQYF. The CDR3 nucleotides are TGTGCCAGCAGCTGGGGGCAAGAGACCCAGTACTTC.

V is TRBV9 and J is TRBJ2-1; weak D call: TRBD2 (6 bases). The V gene's germline CDR1 is SGDLS and CDR2 YYNGEE. Deletions cut 0 bases from V and 2 bases from J, with 9 bases between. This CDR3 spans 15 amino acids. The DNA of the CDR3 is TGTGCCAGCAGCGTAGGACTAGGAGCCTACAATGAGCAGTTCTTC. This translates into CASSVGLGAYNEQFF.

Concerning this clone itself: Compared with germline, one end of the junction differs, possibly owing to a read error. The chain is built from TRBV7-2 and TRBJ2-5, with 7 bases lining up with TRBD2. This CDR3 contains 14 residues. Germline CDR1 and CDR2: SGHTA and FQGNSA. The CDR3 nucleotides read TGTGCCAGCAACTTAGCGGGCCTGGGGGAGACCCAGTACTTC. Amino acids: CASNLAGLGETQYF.

This rearrangement joins TRBV30 to TRBJ1-6; possibly TRBD1 for D (5 bases). The CDR3 sequence is 13 residues long. Trimming stripped 8 bases from V and 7 bases from J, with 15 bases between. Germline V CDR1 and CDR2: GTSNPN, SVGIG (reference sequence). DNA of the CDR3: TGTGCCAGTACCCGGGACTGGAATTCACCCCTCCACTTT. Translated: CASTRDWNSPLHF. The entire variable domain, with the rest obtained from reference TRBV30 and TRBJ1-6, is as follows: SQTIHQWPATLVQPVGSPLSLECTVEGTSNPNLYWYRQAAGRGLQLLFYSVGIGQISSEVPQNLSASRPQDRQFILSSKKLLLSDSGFYLCASTRDWNSPLHFGNGTRLTVT.

The chain links TRBV5-4 to TRBJ2-7, with D maybe TRBD1 (6 bases). The CDR3 covers 14 residues. Germline V gives CDR1 SGHNT, CDR2 YYREEE (reference sequence). Trimming cost V 3 bases and J 3 bases, with 13 bases left between them. CDR3 sequence: CASSSPDRNYEQYF. CDR3 sequence (DNA): TGTGCCAGCAGCTCCCCCGACAGGAACTACGAGCAGTACTTC.

This chain uses TRBV6-2 or TRBV6-3 with TRBJ1-5; 11 nucleotides match TRBD1. There are 13 residues in the CDR3. The germline CDR1 and CDR2 sequences are MNHEY and SVGEGT. V lost 6 bases, J lost 6 bases, and 1 base stayed unmatched. The CDR3 protein is CASSGTGGQPQHF. In nucleotides, the CDR3 is TGTGCCAGCAGCGGGACAGGGGGTCAGCCCCAGCATTTT.

The genes are TRBV12-3 or TRBV12-4 and TRBJ1-1; 7 bases align to TRBD1. The CDR3 has 13 amino acids. V was clipped by 6 bases and J by 4 bases; unmatched bases: 5. The CDR3 region is CASSKGAGTEAFF. CDR3 nucleotide sequence: TGTGCCAGCAGCAAGGGGGCAGGCACTGAAGCTTTCTTT.

The chain uses TRBV30 and TRBJ1-6; D may be TRBD1 (6 bases). The germline CDR1 and CDR2 sequences are GTSNPN and SVGIG (reference sequence). V lost 1 base, J lost 9 bases, and 16 bases lay in between. The CDR3 loop spans 15 amino acids. The CDR3 nucleotides are TGTGCCTGGAGTGCCGGGGGCGCATGGGGTTCACCCCTCCACTTT. Translating it yields CAWSAGGAWGSPLHF.

The V gene is TRBV18, the J gene TRBJ2-7; 7 bases map to TRBD1. Germline loops: CDR1 KGHSH, CDR2 LQKENI. Germline trimming cut 2 bases from V and 2 bases from J; bases unmatched to any gene: 3. The CDR3 consists of 14 residues. CDR3 in amino acids: CASSPGQAPYEQYF. As DNA, the CDR3 is TGTGCCAGCTCACCAGGACAGGCCCCCTACGAGCAGTACTTC.

V usage is TRBV7-9 and J usage is TRBJ2-7, with 10 bases fitting TRBD2. V was pared by 5 bases and J by 0 bases, with 4 bases of the junction left unmatched. The germline V gene encodes CDR1 SEHNR and CDR2 FQNEAQ (reference sequence). The CDR3 runs to 15 residues. The CDR3 loop is CASSHPSGSSYEQYF. CDR3 DNA sequence: TGTGCCAGCAGCCACCCTAGCGGGAGCTCCTACGAGCAGTACTTC.

The chain joins TRBV7-4 to TRBJ1-5; the D gene is possibly TRBD1 (6 bases). V shed 4 bases and J shed 4 bases, with 23 bases lying between them. The CDR3 length is 18 residues. CDR1 is SGHVT and CDR2 is SQSDAQ in the germline V gene. CDR3 nucleotide sequence: TGTGCCAGCAGCTCTTTTAGCCTCTCCGGGACATCTAATCAGCCCCAGCATTTT. This translates into CASSSFSLSGTSNQPQHF.

The chain combines TRBV7-2 with TRBJ1-2; D may be TRBD1 (5 bases). Trimming took 5 bases from V and 2 from J, leaving 12 bases between them. CDR1 is SGHTA, CDR2 FQGNSA, per germline. This CDR3 has 14 residues. The CDR3 DNA reads as TGTGCCAGCAGCCCAGGGCCCCAGAACTATGGCTACACCTTC. This encodes CASSPGPQNYGYTF. The whole variable domain, remainder taken from reference TRBV7-2 and TRBJ1-2, is GAGVSQSPSNKVTEKGKDVELRCDPISGHTALYWYRQSLGQGLEFLIYFQGNSAPDKSGLPSDRFSAERTGGSVSTLTIQRTQQEDSAVYLCASSPGPQNYGYTFGSGTRLTVV.

The chain uses TRBV5-6 and TRBJ1-1, with 9 positions matching TRBD1. CDR1 and CDR2 from the germline V gene are SGHDT and YYEEEE. The junction had 8 bases not matched to a gene; V was cut back by 0 bases and J by 5 bases. The length of the CDR3 is 16 residues. CDR3 DNA: TGTGCCAGCAGCTTGGCGGGGGGACAGGGATGGACTGAAGCTTTCTTT. Amino acids: CASSLAGGQGWTEAFF.

The chain recombines TRBV7-9 with TRBJ1-1; D gene ambiguous. This CDR3 has 14 amino acids. Trimming took off 3 bases at V and 0 bases at J, with 8 bases between the two ends. The germline V gene has CDR1 SEHNR and CDR2 FQNEAQ (reference sequence). CDR3 region: CASSFSGMNTEAFF. The CDR3 DNA reads as TGTGCCAGCAGCTTTTCAGGAATGAACACTGAAGCTTTCTTT.

V gene TRBV18 combines with J gene TRBJ2-6; D unresolved. The germline V gene has CDR1 KGHSH and CDR2 LQKENI. The CDR3 contains 12 residues. Between the trimmed V and J ends, which lost 6 bases and 7 bases, there was a span of 7 bases. The CDR3 protein is CASSQAANVLTF. The CDR3 DNA is TGTGCCAGCTCGCAGGCCGCCAACGTCCTGACTTTC.

DNA of the CDR3: TGTGCCAGCAGTGGACGGACCGGGACTAGCGGGAGGAACTCCTACGAGCAGTACTTC. Protein: CASSGRTGTSGRNSYEQYF. J is TRBJ2-7 and V is TRBV6-1; 15 bases line up with TRBD2. Germline trimming cut 4 bases from V and 0 bases from J; bases unmatched to any gene: 10. The CDR3 is made up of 19 amino acids. CDR1 is MNHNS and CDR2 is SASEGT in the germline V gene.

This sequence joins TRBV16 and TRBJ1-2; D uncertain. Germline CDR1 reads KGHSY; CDR2 reads FQNENV. Trimming took 0 bases from V and 5 from J, leaving 13 bases between them. The CDR3 extends over 15 amino acids. The CDR3 bases are TGTGCCAGCAGCCAATCAGGTCCGCTCGGATATGGCTACACCTTC. It yields the protein CASSQSGPLGYGYTF.

This chain connects TRBV6-1 to TRBJ1-5; TRBD1 agrees at 7 bases. J gave up 7 bases and V 2 bases, and 5 bases lay outside the gene matches. CDR1 and CDR2 (germline): MNHNS, SASEGT. The CDR3 is 14 residues long. The CDR3 is CASSELGGQQPQHF. The CDR3 DNA reads TGTGCCAGCAGTGAATTAGGGGGCCAACAGCCCCAGCATTTT.

This chain connects TRBV13 to TRBJ1-3; a weak D match, TRBD1 (6 bases). The V gene's germline CDR1 is PRHDT and CDR2 FYEKMQ (reference sequence). This CDR3 spans 16 amino acids. The V gene lost 7 bases and the J gene lost 3 bases, with 19 bases spanning the gap. CDR3 sequence: CASTNEQGEGGNTIYF. The CDR3 bases are TGTGCCAGCACTAACGAACAGGGAGAGGGTGGAAACACCATATATTTT.

The V call is TRBV6-5, the J call TRBJ2-7; maybe TRBD2 (5 bases). Germline-derived CDR1 and CDR2 are MNHEY and SVGAGI. This CDR3 has 11 residues. V was cut by 7 bases and J by 7 bases, with 11 bases left in between. CDR3 region: CASTKRGEQYF. DNA for the CDR3: TGTGCCAGCACCAAACGGGGTGAGCAGTACTTC.

The chain combines TRBV24-1 with TRBJ2-2; D may correspond to TRBD1 or TRBD2 (5 bases each). This CDR3 has 14 amino acids. Germline V gene data show CDR1 as KGHDR and CDR2 as SFDVKD. The V end was cut by 6 bases, the J end by 0 bases, with 7 bases between. This CDR3 reads CATSWGSNTGELFF. CDR3 nucleotide sequence: TGTGCCACCAGTTGGGGGTCGAACACCGGGGAGCTGTTTTTT.

The genes are TRBV6-1 and TRBJ1-3, with 7 positions matching TRBD1. Germline V gives CDR1 MNHNS, CDR2 SASEGT. The CDR3 contains 16 residues. V lost 2 bases to trimming and J lost 4 bases; unmatched junction nucleotides: 8. CDR3 in amino acids: CASSERARDRGNTIYF. CDR3 nucleotide sequence: TGTGCCAGCAGTGAAAGGGCGCGGGACAGAGGAAACACCATATATTTT.

This clone was observed a handful of times. J is TRBJ1-2 and V is TRBV6-1; TRBD1 might be the D (5 bases). The ends were cut back, 3 bases at V and 4 bases at J, with 12 bases in the middle. The germline V gene has CDR1 MNHNS and CDR2 SASEGT. CDR3 length equals 14 residues. CDR3 residues: CASSEAKTVYGYTF. Written as DNA, the CDR3 is TGTGCCAGCAGTGAGGCAAAGACAGTCTATGGCTACACCTTC.

This chain connects TRBV4-3 to TRBJ1-2, with 7 positions matching TRBD1. This CDR3 is 13 amino acids long. CDR1 is LGHNA and CDR2 is YSLEER in the germline V gene. Trimming at V came to 4 bases and at J to 8 bases, leaving 7 bases not matched to a gene. CDR3 residues: CASSPRQGEGYTF. CDR3 coding DNA: TGCGCCAGCAGCCCCCGACAGGGCGAAGGCTACACCTTC.

A single count supports this clone. The V gene is TRBV18, the J gene TRBJ2-2, with D perhaps matching TRBD2 (5 bases). The CDR3 contains 16 residues. The ends were cut back, 0 bases at V and 1 base at J, with 9 bases in the middle. The V gene's germline CDR1 is KGHSH and CDR2 LQKENI. CDR3 sequence reads: CASSPPTGLNTGELFF. CDR3 nucleotides: TGTGCCAGCTCACCACCAACGGGGTTGAACACCGGGGAGCTGTTTTTT. The whole variable domain, filled in from reference TRBV18 and TRBJ2-2, reads NAGVMQNPRHLVRRRGQEARLRCSPMKGHSHVYWYRQLPEEGLKFMVYLQKENIIDESGMPKERFSAEFPKEGPSILRIQQVVRGDSAAYFCASSPPTGLNTGELFFGEGSRLTVL.

The chain links TRBV5-4 to TRBJ1-2, with 7 nucleotides matching TRBD1. CDR1 is SGHNT and CDR2 is YYREEE in the germline V gene (reference sequence). This CDR3 has 17 amino acids. The ends lost 1 base at V and 0 bases at J; junction bases unmatched: 9. The CDR3 region is CASSLSRWGTANYGYTF. Here the CDR3 DNA reads TGTGCCAGCAGCTTGTCCCGGTGGGGGACAGCTAACTATGGCTACACCTTC.

CDR3 protein: CASSLDALAGVNNTDTQYF. Written as DNA, the CDR3 is TGTGCCAGCAGCTTAGATGCACTAGCGGGGGTTAATAACACAGATACGCAGTATTTT. The J gene is TRBJ2-3, the V gene TRBV11-2; 11 nucleotides line up with TRBD2. Per germline, CDR1 SGHAT and CDR2 FQNNGV. J was trimmed by 2 bases and V by 0 bases; bases with no gene match: 10. The CDR3 is 19 residues long.

The genes are TRBV7-7 and TRBJ2-7, with TRBD2 matching 11 bases. The CDR3 runs to 13 residues. V dropped 4 bases and J dropped 6; count of bases not matched to a gene: 2. Germline values: CDR1 SSHAT, CDR2 FNYEAQ (reference sequence). CDR3: CASSSGLAGEQYF. DNA of the CDR3: TGTGCCAGCAGCTCTGGACTAGCGGGCGAGCAGTACTTC.